This T cell receptor beta chain was sequenced during a study of blood T cell repertoires in COVID-19. Study information: Nucleic acid was either cDNA or gDNA, and it came from T cells, B-cell-depleted T cells, or PBMCs.

Across about two dozen US areas, participants ranged in age from about 18 to 100 years. The V gene lost 1 base and the J gene lost 4 bases, with 20 bases spanning the gap. Germline assignment: CDR1 SGHTA and CDR2 FQGTGA. The CDR3 loop spans 17 amino acids. Original methodology: Researchers report that nucleated cell counts were estimated from reference gene primer amplification. Only in-frame clones appear in the TCRdb table, and some are missing; sequencing was by immunoSEQ multiplex PCR. That table is the source of V, J and clone size, and D and trimming were worked out from the DNA. In the table there are around 300,000 clones, nearly 90% of which are singletons.

The TCR comes from a woman younger than 35 with acute COVID-19. The chain carries TRBV7-3 and TRBJ2-7, with D perhaps matching TRBD2 (6 bases). Sequenced material: PBMCs or T cells enriched from blood (not recorded which). The CDR3 is CASSLKGGDRGTYEQYF. As DNA, the CDR3 is TGTGCCAGCAGCTTAAAGGGCGGGGATCGAGGGACTTACGAGCAGTACTTC.